This paragraph reports one TCR beta chain. Its antigen is not identified. CDR3 length: 15 amino acids. Germline CDR1 is SGHVS and CDR2 is FQNEAQ. The ends were cut back, 2 bases at V and 5 bases at J, with 15 bases in the middle. This record belongs to a study of long-term antiretroviral therapy in people with HIV. The overall study: It was about a decade after the earliest samples that the 2015 immediate-ART recommendation appeared.

Study outcomes and limitations: Participants lacked recorded data on ART adherence, viral resistance or therapy changes. In HIV, the repertoires covered a tighter span of CDR3 lengths than in controls.

The assay used was immunoSEQ (version v3.0), run at survey level. Sequencing used immunoSEQ multiplex PCR; TCRdb keeps in-frame clones, though not all of them. This sample has about 28,000 clones; roughly 87% occur once, and the top ten carry 0.9% to 1.2%. The rearrangement uses TRBV7-8 and TRBJ1-1; D gene ambiguous. The receptor comes from a man aged 50 or older with HIV. The input for sequencing was unsorted PBMCs, taken 2 years after starting antiretroviral therapy. The CDR3 loop reads CASSLSFPAGTEAFF. CDR3 DNA: TGTGCCAGCAGCTTATCATTCCCGGCGGGGACTGAAGCTTTCTTT.